These 32 T cell receptor beta chains came from one sample sequenced in a study of blood T cells in healthy people across ages. The second PCR ran about 6 to 12 cycles with a sample-barcoded 5' primer and J-beta primers. TCRdb reprocessed the 5' RACE reads with MiXCR, giving one entry per CDR3 protein. Of roughly 680,000 distinct CDR3 sequences listed, about half were seen once; the top ten hold 30% to 35%. Sequencing used blood. All receptors come from a woman in her sixties or seventies in good health.

This clonotype was observed once. The chain is built from TRBV20-1 and TRBJ2-7; D is unclear. Deletions cut 0 bases from V and 1 base from J, with 13 bases between. This CDR3 has 15 amino acids. Germline CDR1 DFQATT, CDR2 SNEGSKA (reference sequence). CDR3: CSARDRAGRSYEQYF. The DNA of the CDR3 is TGCAGTGCTAGAGATCGGGCAGGTCGTTCCTACGAGCAGTACTTC.

In this sample, this clonotype turned up a few times. The rearrangement joins TRBV9 to TRBJ2-1, with 9 bases aligning to TRBD2. V lost 3 bases to trimming and J lost 5 bases; unmatched junction nucleotides: 6. The CDR3 runs 15 residues. Germline CDR1 is SGDLS and CDR2 is YYNGEE. The CDR3 DNA reads TGTGCCAGCAGCGCTCTTAGCGGGGGTGACAATGAGCAGTTCTTC. Translated: CASSALSGGDNEQFF. The variable domain in full, with the rest retrieved from reference TRBV9 and TRBJ2-1, is DSGVTQTPKHLITATGQRVTLRCSPRSGDLSVYWYQQSLDQGLQFLIQYYNGEERAKGNILERFSAQQFPDLHSELNLSSLELGDSALYFCASSALSGGDNEQFFGPGTRLTVL.

The J gene is TRBJ2-3, the V gene TRBV29-1; 7 nucleotides line up with TRBD2. After removal of 4 bases from V and 0 bases from J, the junction contained 4 bases not matched to a gene. From germline, CDR1 is SQVTM and CDR2 ANQGSEA. The CDR3 contains 14 residues. CDR3 sequence (DNA): TGCAGCGTTGTCGGGGAGGGTAGCACAGATACGCAGTATTTT. Translation: CSVVGEGSTDTQYF.

This clonotype was counted at least ten times. The chain carries TRBV15 and TRBJ2-7, with 7 bases fitting TRBD1. Germline lookup yields CDR1 LNHNV and CDR2 YYDKDF (reference sequence). The CDR3 runs 14 residues. J gave up 6 bases and V 5 bases, and 10 bases lay outside the gene matches. The CDR3 region is CATSVSTTGTEQYF. The CDR3, as DNA: TGTGCCACCAGCGTTTCCACGACAGGGACCGAGCAGTACTTC.

The chain uses TRBV9 and TRBJ2-5, with unresolved D. Germline V CDR1 and CDR2: SGDLS, YYNGEE. The V end lost 0 bases, the J end lost 5 bases, and 17 bases lay between the germline ends. The CDR3 covers 16 residues. The CDR3 loop is CASSVVPRTSLETQYF. The CDR3 nucleotides read TGTGCCAGCAGCGTAGTACCCCGAACTTCTTTGGAGACCCAGTACTTC.

V and J are TRBV7-2 and TRBJ1-1; TRBD1 might be the D (5 bases). CDR1 is SGHTA, CDR2 FQGNSA, per germline. The V end lost 7 bases, the J end lost 4 bases, and 13 bases lay between the germline ends. The CDR3 is 13 residues long. The CDR3 bases are TGTGCCAGCATCTCGGGTGGGACCACTGAAGCTTTCTTT. This codes for CASISGGTTEAFF.

This rearrangement joins TRBV20-1 to TRBJ1-5; D might be TRBD1 (5 bases). The germline V gene has CDR1 DFQATT and CDR2 SNEGSKA (reference sequence). Trimming removed 5 bases from V and 0 bases from J, with 11 bases in between. The CDR3 sequence is 14 residues long. The CDR3 reads CSAGDAYSNQPQHF. In nucleotides, the CDR3 is TGCAGTGCTGGGGACGCGTATAGCAATCAGCCCCAGCATTTT.

V is TRBV20-1 and J is TRBJ2-5; 7 positions agree with TRBD1. J lost 9 bases, V lost 2 bases, and 6 bases had no gene match. This CDR3 comprises 12 residues. CDR1 is DFQATT and CDR2 is SNEGSKA in the germline V gene (reference sequence). DNA for the CDR3: TGCAGTGCTAGAAGGACAGGCATGGCCCAGTACTTC. Translated, it gives CSARRTGMAQYF.

The chain couples TRBV29-1 to TRBJ2-5, with 11 bases matching TRBD2. Germline V gene data show CDR1 as SQVTM and CDR2 as ANQGSEA. The ends lost 3 bases at V and 2 bases at J; junction bases unmatched: 5. This CDR3 has 15 amino acids. The CDR3 region is CSVDRLAGGQETQYF. In DNA form, the CDR3 reads TGCAGCGTTGATAGGCTAGCGGGAGGACAAGAGACCCAGTACTTC.

This chain uses TRBV20-1 with TRBJ2-7; TRBD2 matches 7 bases. The ends lost 2 bases at V and 7 bases at J; junction bases unmatched: 17. From germline, CDR1 is DFQATT and CDR2 SNEGSKA (reference sequence). The CDR3 loop spans 16 amino acids. As DNA, the CDR3 is TGCAGTGCTAGACTCTTTCTAGCGGAGAGCTACAATGAGCAGTACTTC. Its translation: CSARLFLAESYNEQYF.

The chain couples TRBV11-3 to TRBJ2-7, with D perhaps TRBD2 (6 bases). Per the germline V gene, CDR1 is SGHNT and CDR2 is YENEEA. With 3 bases removed from V and 7 bases from J, the gap between germline ends came to 16 bases. The CDR3 is 14 residues long. The DNA of the CDR3 is TGTGCCAGCAGCTTTGGGGGGTCTAGCAATGAGCAGTACTTC. As protein: CASSFGGSSNEQYF.

This clonotype was observed a few times. This sequence joins TRBV24-1 and TRBJ2-1, with D tentatively TRBD2 (5 bases). CDR3 length: 16 amino acids. CDR1 and CDR2 from the germline V gene are KGHDR and SFDVKD. V was cut by 5 bases and J by 5 bases, with 18 bases left in between. CDR3 loop: CATSGDLAGRDNEQFF. CDR3 in DNA: TGTGCCACCAGTGGTGATCTAGCTGGCAGAGACAATGAGCAGTTCTTC.

The table lists this clonotype with a few counts. The genes are TRBV4-3 and TRBJ2-7; 7 bases line up with TRBD1. V lost 0 bases, J lost 3 bases, and 14 bases stayed unmatched. Looked up from germline, CDR1 is LGHNA and CDR2 is YSLEER. The CDR3 sequence is 18 residues long. The CDR3: CASSQEFISGGGLYEQYF. The DNA for the CDR3 is TGCGCCAGCAGCCAAGAATTTATCTCAGGGGGTGGACTCTACGAGCAGTACTTC.

The gene calls are TRBV20-1 and TRBJ2-7, with TRBD2 as a possible D gene (6 bases). The ends were cut back, 4 bases at V and 0 bases at J, with 13 bases in the middle. Per the germline V gene, CDR1 is DFQATT and CDR2 is SNEGSKA (reference sequence). The CDR3 runs 14 residues. The CDR3 here is CSAKEAGSSYEQYF. The CDR3 DNA sequence: TGCAGTGCTAAGGAAGCGGGTAGCTCCTACGAGCAGTACTTC.

V is TRBV20-1 and J is TRBJ2-2, with a weak D call TRBD2 (5 bases). The CDR3 consists of 15 residues. Per the germline V gene, CDR1 is DFQATT and CDR2 is SNEGSKA (reference sequence). V dropped 0 bases and J dropped 4 bases, with 12 bases sitting between them. The CDR3 loop reads CSARDASRLTGELFF. CDR3 coding DNA: TGCAGTGCTAGAGATGCTAGCAGACTCACCGGGGAGCTGTTTTTT.

This clonotype came up once. The V and J genes are TRBV29-1 and TRBJ1-4; no reliable D call. Trimming removed 3 bases at V and 8 bases at J, with 4 bases between. Germline V gene sequence: CDR1 SQVTM, CDR2 ANQGSEA. This CDR3 spans 10 amino acids. The CDR3 region is CSVEEEKLFF. As DNA, the CDR3 is TGCAGCGTTGAGGAGGAAAAACTGTTTTTT.

On this clonotype: A read error is possible here, since a much larger clone lies one base away. The chain recombines TRBV28 with TRBJ2-3, with TRBD1 matching 10 bases. Germline V CDR1 and CDR2: MDHEN, SYDVKM. This CDR3 region has 17 residues. Trimming took 5 bases from V and 2 from J; bases not matched to a gene: 10. Written as DNA, the CDR3 is TGTGCCAGCAGTCGACAGGGGGCCGGATCTCTCACAGATACGCAGTATTTT. Its translation: CASSRQGAGSLTDTQYF.

This clonotype was seen only a few times. The CDR3 region is CASSHASGLPYEQYF. The CDR3 DNA is TGTGCCAGCAGCCACGCTAGCGGGTTACCCTACGAGCAGTACTTC. The gene calls are TRBV3-1 and TRBJ2-7, with 8 nucleotides matching TRBD2. V shed 3 bases and J 2 bases; nucleotides not matched to a gene: 6. The CDR3 extends over 15 amino acids. Germline-derived CDR1 and CDR2 are LGHDT and YNNKEL (reference sequence).

The V and J genes are TRBV24-1 and TRBJ2-3; D remains ambiguous. The V gene lost 3 bases and the J gene lost 3 bases, with 12 bases spanning the gap. The germline gives CDR1 KGHDR, CDR2 SFDVKD. The CDR3 has 15 residues. The DNA of the CDR3 is TGTGCCACCAGTGATCCGGCCCGTGTTACAGATACGCAGTATTTT. It codes for CATSDPARVTDTQYF.

V is TRBV20-1 and J is TRBJ2-3; perhaps TRBD1 as D (5 bases). The CDR3 runs 15 residues. Per germline, CDR1 DFQATT and CDR2 SNEGSKA (reference sequence). With 3 bases removed from V and 2 bases from J, the gap between germline ends came to 15 bases. The CDR3 region is CSARGLLPSTDTQYF. The CDR3 DNA follows: TGCAGTGCTAGGGGGCTTCTCCCATCCACAGATACGCAGTATTTT.

The chain joins TRBV12-3 or TRBV12-4 to TRBJ2-5; 8 bases match TRBD1. This CDR3 contains 15 residues. V was clipped by 6 bases and J by 2 bases; unmatched bases: 8. The CDR3: CASSHIQGGQETQYF. CDR3 in DNA: TGTGCCAGCAGCCACATACAGGGGGGACAAGAGACCCAGTACTTC.

This chain joins TRBV25-1 and TRBJ2-1, with a possible D match to TRBD2 (5 bases). There are 13 residues in the CDR3. The V end was cut by 2 bases, the J end by 6 bases, with 8 bases between. Germline assignment: CDR1 MGHDK and CDR2 SYGVNS. CDR3: CASSELAPNEQFF. CDR3 nucleotide sequence: TGTGCCAGCAGTGAACTAGCCCCCAATGAGCAGTTCTTC.

This clonotype was detected a few times. This chain uses TRBV29-1 with TRBJ1-2; a possible D gene is TRBD1 (5 bases). CDR3 length: 13 amino acids. The germline gives CDR1 SQVTM, CDR2 ANQGSEA. The V and J ends lost 1 base and 5 bases respectively, with 11 bases between them. The CDR3, as DNA: TGCAGCGTTGAAGTTGGGGGTGGGTATGGCTACACCTTC. It specifies CSVEVGGGYGYTF.

The CDR3 sequence is CASSSAPSGSGQETQYF. CDR3 bases: TGTGCCAGCAGCTCAGCCCCTAGCGGGAGTGGGCAAGAGACCCAGTACTTC. The chain uses TRBV7-2 and TRBJ2-5; 10 bases fit TRBD2. The germline CDR1 and CDR2 sequences are SGHTA and FQGNSA. Trimming took 4 bases from V and 2 from J; bases not matched to a gene: 10. This CDR3 contains 17 residues.

The V gene is TRBV28, the J gene TRBJ2-4; a weak D match, TRBD1 (8 bases). Per the germline V gene, CDR1 is MDHEN and CDR2 is SYDVKM. V gave up 5 bases and J gave up 2 bases, with 16 bases separating them. This CDR3 is 16 amino acids long. CDR3 bases: TGTGCCAGCAGTCCGCAACAGGGGGGGACCAAAAACATTCAGTACTTC. Translation: CASSPQQGGTKNIQYF. The whole variable domain, filled in from reference TRBV28 and TRBJ2-4, reads DVKVTQSSRYLVKRTGEKVFLECVQDMDHENMFWYRQDPGLGLRLIYFSYDVKMKEKGDIPEGYSVSREKKERFSLILESASTNQTSMYLCASSPQQGGTKNIQYFGAGTRLSVL.

The J gene is TRBJ2-5, the V gene TRBV28, with D unresolved. V shed 6 bases and J shed 4 bases, with 9 bases lying between them. The CDR3 contains 12 residues. CDR1 MDHEN and CDR2 SYDVKM come from the germline V gene. In DNA form, the CDR3 reads TGTGCCAGCAGCTCAATTAGAGAGACCCAGTACTTC. Translating gives CASSSIRETQYF.

This clonotype was observed at least ten times. The CDR3 DNA follows: TGCAGTGCTTCTAGCGGGAGAGTTGAGCAGTTCTTC. It encodes CSASSGRVEQFF. The chain uses TRBV20-1 and TRBJ2-1; 10 positions match TRBD2. With V trimmed by 5 bases and J by 9 bases, 4 bases remained unmatched. Germline V gene lookup returns CDR1 DFQATT and CDR2 SNEGSKA (reference sequence). CDR3 length equals 12 residues.

The J gene is TRBJ2-4, the V gene TRBV2; weak D call: TRBD2 (5 bases). Near its end, the DNA agrees better with TRBJ2-7, so the J call may be wrong. Per germline, CDR1 SNHLY and CDR2 FYNNEI. The CDR3 runs to 13 residues. The CDR3 nucleotides are TGTGCCAGCAGTGATCAGCGGAACTACGAGCAGTACTTC. It codes for CASSDQRNYEQYF.

The chain combines TRBV6-1 with TRBJ2-7; D call uncertain. CDR1 and CDR2 from the germline V gene are MNHNS and SASEGT. Trimming removed 6 bases from V and 0 bases from J, with 21 bases in between. The CDR3 runs 17 residues. CDR3 residues: CASRNHAPDGNSYEQYF. CDR3 DNA: TGTGCCAGCAGAAACCACGCACCGGACGGCAACTCCTACGAGCAGTACTTC.

This clonotype has just a few counts. This may be a read error: a much more frequent sequence differs by one nucleotide. The V gene is TRBV5-1, the J gene TRBJ1-4, with D unresolved. CDR3 length equals 14 residues. Germline loops: CDR1 SGHRS, CDR2 YFSETQ. The ends were cut back, 3 bases at V and 8 bases at J, with 14 bases in the middle. The CDR3 reads CASSSRSAKEKLFF. CDR3 in DNA: TGCGCCAGCAGCTCCCGTAGTGCGAAGGAAAAACTGTTTTTT.

This chain uses TRBV7-2 with TRBJ2-7, with D unresolved. The CDR3 is made up of 15 amino acids. Trimming removed 1 base from V and 2 bases from J, with 12 bases in between. Germline V lookup: CDR1 SGHTA, CDR2 FQGNSA. This chain's CDR3 is CASSLDREKTYEQYF. The CDR3 nucleotides are TGTGCCAGCAGCTTAGACAGAGAGAAAACCTACGAGCAGTACTTC. The complete variable domain, with remaining parts taken from reference TRBV7-2 and TRBJ2-7, reads GAGVSQSPSNKVTEKGKDVELRCDPISGHTALYWYRQSLGQGLEFLIYFQGNSAPDKSGLPSDRFSAERTGGSVSTLTIQRTQQEDSAVYLCASSLDREKTYEQYFGPGTRLTVT.

The chain uses TRBV6-2 or TRBV6-3 and TRBJ2-7; D may match TRBD1 or TRBD2 (5 bases each). Trimming removed 8 bases at V and 6 bases at J, with 23 bases between. From germline, CDR1 is MNHEY and CDR2 SVGEGT. This CDR3 has 15 amino acids. The CDR3 here is CASSLAGRGYGEQYF. CDR3 nucleotides: TGTGCCAGCTCCCTGGCAGGGAGAGGATACGGCGAGCAGTACTTC.